Listed here are 4 T cell receptor beta chains from one sample, sequenced in a study of T cell repertoires in cytomegalovirus infection. TCRdb re-called the reads with MiXCR, one entry per CDR3 protein. The sample lists some 390,000 distinct CDR3 sequences, approximately 18% occurring once. The sequenced sample consisted of PBMCs. The source is a human donor in good health (CMV status not recorded). Some clones in this sample may be carry-over from other donors' samples.

This clonotype was seen at least ten times. This chain connects TRBV12-5 to TRBJ1-4; tentatively, D is TRBD1 (5 bases). Looked up from germline, CDR1 is LGHNT and CDR2 is FRNRAP. CDR3 length: 13 residues. V lost 7 bases, J lost 6 bases, and 12 bases lay in between. The CDR3 nucleotides are TGTGCTAGTGACCGGGGACCTGATGAAAAACTGTTTTTT. Protein sequence: CASDRGPDEKLFF.

The genes are TRBV6-1 and TRBJ2-7, with 9 bases aligning to TRBD2. CDR1 MNHNS and CDR2 SASEGT come from the germline V gene. V lost 8 bases and J lost 2; bases outside the gene matches: 7. This CDR3 is 14 amino acids long. The CDR3 DNA reads TGTGCCAGCCGAACGGGACTAGCTGCCTACGAGCAGTACTTC. Its protein is CASRTGLAAYEQYF.

This clonotype occurred many times. The chain joins TRBV11-2 to TRBJ1-1; maybe TRBD1 (6 bases). Germline CDR1 SGHAT, CDR2 FQNNGV. The CDR3 has 15 amino acids. Trimming removed 6 bases from V and 1 base from J, with 15 bases in between. DNA for the CDR3: TGTGCCAGCAGATCCCTAGGGGGGGCGAACACTGAAGCTTTCTTT. It is translated as CASRSLGGANTEAFF.

Many counts were recorded for this clonotype. The V gene is TRBV7-2, the J gene TRBJ2-7, with 10 bases lining up with TRBD2. Germline V gene lookup returns CDR1 SGHTA and CDR2 FQGNSA. Losses at the gene ends were 4 bases for V and 2 bases for J; bases not matched to a gene: 5. The CDR3 loop spans 15 amino acids. CDR3 loop: CASSSGLAEAYEQYF. CDR3 in DNA: TGTGCCAGCAGCTCCGGACTAGCGGAAGCCTACGAGCAGTACTTC.